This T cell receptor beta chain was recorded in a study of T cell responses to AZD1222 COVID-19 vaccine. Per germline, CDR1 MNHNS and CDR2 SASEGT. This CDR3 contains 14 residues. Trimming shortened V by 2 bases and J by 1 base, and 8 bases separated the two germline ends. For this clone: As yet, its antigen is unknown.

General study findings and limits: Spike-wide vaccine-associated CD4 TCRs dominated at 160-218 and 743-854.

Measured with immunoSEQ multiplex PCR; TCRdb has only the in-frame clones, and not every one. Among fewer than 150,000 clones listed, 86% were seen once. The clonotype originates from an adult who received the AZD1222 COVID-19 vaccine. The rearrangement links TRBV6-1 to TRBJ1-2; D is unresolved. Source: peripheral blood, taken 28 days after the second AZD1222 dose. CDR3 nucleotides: TGTGCCAGCAGTGAAAGCCAGGTTAACTATGGCTACACCTTC. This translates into CASSESQVNYGYTF.